This record concerns one T cell receptor beta chain sequence. These data originate in a study of T cell responses to AZD1222 COVID-19 vaccine. Sequenced by immunoSEQ multiplex PCR; TCRdb stores in-frame clones only, minus some. The sample consists of 90,000 to 150,000 clones, around nine tenths of them appearing once. Trimming removed 6 bases at V and 0 bases at J, with 18 bases between. Germline V gene data show CDR1 as MDHEN and CDR2 as SYDVKM. The CDR3 sequence is 17 residues long. The sequencing used peripheral blood, collected 28 days after the second dose of the MenACWY control vaccine. The clonotype comes from an adult who received the MenACWY meningococcal vaccine as a control. The chain links TRBV28 to TRBJ2-4, with a tentative D call TRBD1 (6 bases). CDR3 region: CASSPRGTKIAKNIQYF. DNA of the CDR3: TGTGCCAGCAGCCCCAGAGGGACAAAAATAGCCAAAAACATTCAGTACTTC.